These 16 T cell receptor beta chains share one sample of origin, sequenced in a study of glioma-infiltrating T cells. Amplification of TCR alpha and beta CDR3 regions from RNA used iRepertoire nested multiplex PCR. TCRdb used MiXCR to reprocess the multiplex PCR reads, holding one entry per CDR3 protein. The sample lists over 140,000 distinct CDR3 sequences, about 39% occurring once. The specimen was glioma tissue, nonneoplastic brain tissue, or PBMCs (not recorded which). These receptors were taken from a human donor with low-grade glioma or glioblastoma, undergoing nonglioma brain surgery, or in good health (not recorded which).

The chain recombines TRBV7-2 with TRBJ1-2; D not certain. This CDR3 is 13 amino acids long. Germline CDR1 reads SGHTA; CDR2 reads FQGNSA. Trimming left V 5 bases short and J 2 bases short, with 9 bases between. The DNA for the CDR3 is TGTGCCAGCAGCCGCGGGGTGAACTATGGCTACACCTTC. Its protein is CASSRGVNYGYTF.

As concerns this clonotype: A read error may account for a junction end that differs from germline. This sequence joins TRBV20-1 and TRBJ2-6; the D gene is possibly TRBD1 (5 bases). CDR1 is DFQATT, CDR2 SNEGSKA, per germline (reference sequence). The CDR3 covers 16 residues. The CDR3 nucleotides are TGCAGTGCTAGTTCTCCAGGGCATTCTGGCGCCAACGTCCTGACTTTC. Translation gives CSASSPGHSGANVLTF.

The chain joins TRBV20-1 to TRBJ1-1; TRBD1 might be the D (6 bases). The CDR3 sequence is 13 residues long. Per the germline V gene, CDR1 is DFQATT and CDR2 is SNEGSKA (reference sequence). V was clipped by 5 bases and J by 2 bases, with 12 bases between them. The CDR3: CSADNRDNTEAFF. The CDR3 DNA reads TGCAGTGCTGATAACAGGGATAACACTGAAGCTTTCTTT.

As regards this clonotype: The junction differs from germline at one of its ends, possibly a read error. The rearrangement joins TRBV5-1 to TRBJ2-1, with D unresolved. CDR1 is SGHRS and CDR2 is YFSETQ in the germline V gene. This CDR3 has 11 residues. In DNA, the CDR3 is TGCGCCAGCAGCTTTATGAATGAGAAGTTCTTC. Translating it yields CASSFMNEKFF.

Notes on this clonotype: At one boundary the junction diverges from the germline segment, which might be a read error. This chain connects TRBV4-2 to TRBJ2-2, with TRBD2 as a possible D gene (5 bases). This CDR3 contains 15 residues. CDR1 and CDR2 from the germline V gene are LGHNA and YNFKEQ. The CDR3 nucleotides read TGTGCCGGCAGCCAAGAAGGGAGGAACACCGGGGAGCTGTTTTTT. Protein product: CAGSQEGRNTGELFF.

There are a few counts of this clonotype. The chain joins TRBV20-1 to TRBJ2-7; 10 nucleotides align to TRBD2. CDR3 length: 15 amino acids. Germline V gene data show CDR1 as DFQATT and CDR2 as SNEGSKA (reference sequence). Trimming at V came to 6 bases and at J to 4 bases, leaving 12 bases not matched to a gene. This CDR3 reads CSAHAPLAGRYEQYF. For the CDR3, the DNA is TGCAGTGCCCATGCCCCACTAGCGGGACGGTACGAGCAGTACTTC.

V usage is TRBV27 and J usage is TRBJ1-1; 9 nucleotides match TRBD1. Trimming at V came to 2 bases and at J to 4 bases, leaving 5 bases not matched to a gene. This CDR3 is built from 15 residues. Germline V gene lookup returns CDR1 MNHEY and CDR2 SMNVEV (reference sequence). CDR3 sequence reads: CASSLKGTGITEAFF. CDR3 bases: TGTGCCAGCAGTTTAAAGGGGACAGGGATCACTGAAGCTTTCTTT.

The chain employs TRBV28 and TRBJ2-7; 14 nucleotides line up with TRBD2. Germline V gives CDR1 MDHEN, CDR2 SYDVKM. CDR3 length: 17 amino acids. With V trimmed by 4 bases and J by 1 base, 6 bases remained unmatched. The chain's CDR3 is CASSSAGTSGSSYEQYF. CDR3 nucleotide sequence: TGTGCCAGCAGTTCTGCCGGGACTAGCGGGAGTTCCTACGAGCAGTACTTC.

In this sample, this clonotype turned up many times. The chain links TRBV28 to TRBJ2-1; D uncertain. This CDR3 is 12 amino acids long. The V end lost 4 bases, the J end lost 9 bases, and 10 bases lay between the germline ends. From germline, CDR1 is MDHEN and CDR2 SYDVKM. In DNA form, the CDR3 reads TGTGCCAGCAGTTCCGGAACCTCTGAGCAGTTCTTC. Its translation: CASSSGTSEQFF.

In the case of this clonotype: No conserved phenylalanine or tryptophan ends this CDR3, so it is likely a read error. V and J are TRBV6-1 and TRBJ2-1; 9 bases fit TRBD2. CDR1 is MNHNS and CDR2 is SASEGT in the germline V gene. This CDR3 is 16 amino acids long. In DNA, the CDR3 is TGCGCCAGCAGCCAAGATAGCGGGGGCGGTTCGGGTGAGCAGTTCCTC. It yields the protein CASSQDSGGGSGEQFL.

This clonotype was detected only a few times. This chain joins TRBV6-2 or TRBV6-3 and TRBJ2-1; 8 positions match TRBD1. V lost 4 bases, J lost 5 bases, and 10 bases stayed unmatched. CDR3 size: 16 residues. Germline assignment: CDR1 MNHEY and CDR2 SVGEGT. CDR3 coding DNA: TGTGCCAGCAGTTTTAGTTCGGGACAGGAGAACAATGAGCAGTTCTTC. Protein: CASSFSSGQENNEQFF.

This clonotype was seen only a few times. J is TRBJ1-2 and V is TRBV2; possible D gene TRBD1, 5 bases. Germline V gene lookup returns CDR1 SNHLY and CDR2 FYNNEI. The CDR3 extends over 13 amino acids. Trimming shortened V by 5 bases and J by 4 bases, and 11 bases separated the two germline ends. The CDR3 DNA is TGTGCCAGCAGTACTGACAGCAGCTATGGCTACACCTTC. Its translation: CASSTDSSYGYTF. Complete variable domain (other parts from reference TRBV2 and TRBJ1-2): EPEVTQTPSHQVTQMGQEVILRCVPISNHLYFYWYRQILGQKVEFLVSFYNNEISEKSEIFDDQFSVERPDGSNFTLKIRSTKLEDSAMYFCASSTDSSYGYTFGSGTRLTVV.

This clonotype was seen a handful of times. V gene TRBV4-1 combines with J gene TRBJ2-1; 7 bases line up with TRBD2. The trim removed 2 bases at V and 7 bases at J, leaving 5 bases unmatched. There are 14 residues in the CDR3. The V gene's germline CDR1 is MGHRA and CDR2 YSYEKL. DNA for the CDR3: TGCGCCAGCAGCCAAAGGGGAGGGTTGAATGAGCAGTTCTTC. Encoded protein: CASSQRGGLNEQFF.

Comments on this clonotype: One end of the junction does not line up with germline, which may come from a read error. The chain employs TRBV12-3 or TRBV12-4 and TRBJ1-1; 8 bases are shared with TRBD1. CDR3 length equals 14 residues. In DNA form, the CDR3 reads TGTGCCAGCAGTAGACGACAGGGGAACAATGAAGCTTTCTTT. It translates to CASSRRQGNNEAFF.

CDR3 coding DNA: TGTGCCAGCATGGGGGTGGACTATGGCTACACCTTC. Residues: CASMGVDYGYTF. The chain links TRBV28 to TRBJ1-2; tentative D call: TRBD1 (5 bases). Per germline, CDR1 MDHEN and CDR2 SYDVKM. Deletions cut 7 bases from V and 3 bases from J, with 9 bases between. CDR3 length equals 12 residues.

The chain combines TRBV14 with TRBJ2-3, with TRBD2 matching 9 bases. CDR3 size: 18 residues. The germline gives CDR1 SGHDN, CDR2 FVKESK. The V and J ends lost 0 bases and 1 base, in that order; junction bases with no gene match: 8. In DNA form, the CDR3 reads TGTGCCAGCAGCCAAGATAGTCGGACTAGCGCCCGCACAGATACGCAGTATTTT. Encoded protein: CASSQDSRTSARTDTQYF.